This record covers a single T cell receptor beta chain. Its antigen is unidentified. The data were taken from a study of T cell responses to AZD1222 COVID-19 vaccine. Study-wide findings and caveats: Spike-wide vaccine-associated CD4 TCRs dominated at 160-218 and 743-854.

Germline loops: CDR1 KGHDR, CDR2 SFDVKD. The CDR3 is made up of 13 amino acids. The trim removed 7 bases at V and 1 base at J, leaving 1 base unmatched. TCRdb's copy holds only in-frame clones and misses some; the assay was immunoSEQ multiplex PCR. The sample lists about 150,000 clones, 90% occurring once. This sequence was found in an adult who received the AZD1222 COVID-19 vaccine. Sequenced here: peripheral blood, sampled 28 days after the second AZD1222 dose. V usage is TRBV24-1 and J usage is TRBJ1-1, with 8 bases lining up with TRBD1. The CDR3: CATRDRENTEAFF. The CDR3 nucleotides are TGTGCCACCAGGGACAGGGAGAACACTGAAGCTTTCTTT.